This TCR beta chain emerged from a study of blood T cell repertoires in COVID-19. Sequenced by immunoSEQ multiplex PCR; TCRdb stores in-frame clones only, minus some. The repertoire includes over 45,000 clones, 84% of them detected once, and approximately 19% sits in the top ten. This CDR3 contains 15 residues. CDR1 and CDR2 from the germline V gene are LGHDT and YNNKEL (reference sequence). With 0 bases clipped from V and 6 bases from J, the junction kept 7 bases outside the gene matches. This clone has just one count. The chain is built from TRBV3-1 (or the pseudogene TRBV3-2) and TRBJ2-7; 8 bases align to TRBD2. The TCR comes from a man between 70 and 80 years old with active COVID-19. Source material: peripheral blood. The CDR3 sequence: CASSQDHGREAEQYF. Here the CDR3 DNA reads TGTGCCAGCAGCCAAGATCACGGGAGGGAGGCCGAGCAGTACTTC.